Each of the 5 T cell receptor beta chains below was sequenced from the same sample in a study of cytomegalovirus exposure and HLA in healthy donors. Libraries were prepared by immunoSEQ multiplex PCR; TCRdb keeps only in-frame clonotypes and omits some of them. The sample has around 60,000 clones; around 96% are singletons. Sequencing was carried out using PBMCs. Every receptor here comes from a woman under 30 in good health and CMV-seronegative.

The chain recombines TRBV7-3 with TRBJ2-7; 9 nucleotides line up with TRBD1. The V and J ends lost 5 bases and 2 bases, in that order; junction bases with no gene match: 7. The CDR3 totals 15 residues. Germline CDR1 and CDR2: SGHTA and FQGTGA. The CDR3 DNA sequence: TGTGCCAGCAGCCTAGGGGGGGACAGGGCCTACGAGCAGTACTTC. Translating it yields CASSLGGDRAYEQYF. The full variable domain, its missing parts supplied by reference TRBV7-3 and TRBJ2-7, is GAGVSQTPSNKVTEKGKYVELRCDPISGHTALYWYRQSLGQGPEFLIYFQGTGAADDSGLPNDRFFAVRPEGSVSTLKIQRTERGDSAVYLCASSLGGDRAYEQYFGPGTRLTVT.

This chain joins TRBV27 and TRBJ1-1; 8 bases match TRBD1. This CDR3 region has 13 residues. The V gene end was trimmed by 5 bases and the J gene end by 7 bases; junction bases not matched to a gene: 6. Germline CDR1 is MNHEY and CDR2 is SMNVEV (reference sequence). CDR3 residues: CASSMTGVGEAFF. The CDR3 DNA sequence: TGTGCCAGCAGTATGACAGGGGTTGGTGAAGCTTTCTTT.

This clone was detected once. J is TRBJ1-2 and V is TRBV28; D is perhaps TRBD1 (6 bases). The V and J ends lost 5 bases and 11 bases respectively, with 21 bases between them. The germline CDR1 and CDR2 sequences are MDHEN and SYDVKM. This CDR3 is 14 amino acids long. The CDR3 region has the DNA TGTGCCAGCAGTACCTCGGGGGGCGATGCGGGATACACCTTC. Translating gives CASSTSGGDAGYTF.

The genes are TRBV5-1 and TRBJ2-7; TRBD2 agrees at 7 bases. V gave up 0 bases and J gave up 0 bases; unmatched junction bases: 0. The CDR3 contains 14 residues. Germline CDR1 is SGHRS and CDR2 is YFSETQ. CDR3 sequence (DNA): TGCGCCAGCAGCTTGGGCGGGGGCTCCTACGAGCAGTACTTC. Translated, it gives CASSLGGGSYEQYF.

The chain combines TRBV28 with TRBJ2-7, with a weak D call TRBD2 (6 bases). Germline V lookup: CDR1 MDHEN, CDR2 SYDVKM. There are 13 residues in the CDR3. V lost 3 bases and J 9 bases, leaving 15 bases between the germline ends. CDR3 nucleotides: TGTGCCAGCAGTTTTGGAGGGACTTTTGGGCAGTACTTC. Translating it yields CASSFGGTFGQYF. The full variable domain, in which reference TRBV28 and TRBJ2-7 provide the parts outside the CDR3, is DVKVTQSSRYLVKRTGEKVFLECVQDMDHENMFWYRQDPGLGLRLIYFSYDVKMKEKGDIPEGYSVSREKKERFSLILESASTNQTSMYLCASSFGGTFGQYFGPGTRLTVT.